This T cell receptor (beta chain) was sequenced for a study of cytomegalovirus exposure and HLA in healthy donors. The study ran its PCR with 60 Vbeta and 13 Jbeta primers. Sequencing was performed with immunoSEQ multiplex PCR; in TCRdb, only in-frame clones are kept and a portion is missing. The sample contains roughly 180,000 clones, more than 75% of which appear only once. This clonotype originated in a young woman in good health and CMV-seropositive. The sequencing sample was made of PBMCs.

The CDR3 protein is CASSRKLQDRVRETQYF. DNA of the CDR3: TGTGCCAGCAGCCGCAAGCTTCAAGACAGGGTTAGAGAGACCCAGTACTTC. V usage is TRBV4-2 and J usage is TRBJ2-5; 7 bases are shared with TRBD1. Looked up from germline, CDR1 is LGHNA and CDR2 is YNFKEQ. V dropped 4 bases and J dropped 4; count of bases not matched to a gene: 15. The CDR3 length is 17 residues.